The 28 T cell receptor beta chains reported below all come from one sample, sequenced in a study of shared clonotypes between healthy human individuals. Sequencing was performed with immunoSEQ multiplex PCR; in TCRdb, only in-frame clones are kept and a portion is missing. The sample carries around 980,000 clones, around 78% recorded once. Sequencing used memory CD4+ T cells from PBMCs. Subset described: CD45RA-negative fraction. Receptors were obtained from a man aged 18 to 30 in good health. Some clones in this sample may be carry-over from other donors' samples.

This clone has more than one count but fewer than ten. The chain joins TRBV6-5 to TRBJ2-3; TRBD1 is a possible D gene (6 bases). The CDR3 has 14 amino acids. Trimming shortened V by 5 bases and J by 3 bases, and 12 bases separated the two germline ends. The germline CDR1 and CDR2 sequences are MNHEY and SVGAGI. This CDR3 reads CASSLDRSTDTQYF. The CDR3 region has the DNA TGTGCCAGCAGTCTAGACAGGAGTACAGATACGCAGTATTTT.

This chain connects TRBV2 to TRBJ2-3; possibly TRBD1 or TRBD2 for D (5 bases each). CDR3 length equals 14 residues. In germline, CDR1 is SNHLY, CDR2 FYNNEI. The V gene lost 6 bases and the J gene lost 6 bases, with 16 bases spanning the gap. CDR3 coding DNA: TGTGCCAGCAGCCGGGACCTAGGGACGGATACGCAGTATTTT. It codes for CASSRDLGTDTQYF.

Of note for this clone: Other DNA sequences of this sample code for an identical CDR3. This sequence joins TRBV6-6 and TRBJ2-7, with no clear D. The V end lost 0 bases, the J end lost 0 bases, and 3 bases lay between the germline ends. Germline loops: CDR1 MNHNY, CDR2 SVGAGI (reference sequence). The CDR3 spans 13 residues. CDR3: CASSYSGSYEQYF. The CDR3 nucleotides read TGTGCCAGCAGTTACTCCGGCTCCTACGAGCAGTACTTC.

Comments on this clone: This specimen includes other DNA sequences encoding the same CDR3. The V call is TRBV27, the J call TRBJ1-2; D uncertain. With 3 bases removed from V and 2 bases from J, the gap between germline ends came to 10 bases. The CDR3 sequence is 14 residues long. Germline values: CDR1 MNHEY, CDR2 SMNVEV (reference sequence). The CDR3 DNA is TGTGCCAGCAGTTTGAAAGGGCAGAACTATGGCTACACCTTC. Amino acid sequence: CASSLKGQNYGYTF.

This clone has a single count. The chain has TRBV19 and TRBJ2-3; 8 bases agree with TRBD2. Unmatched junction bases numbered 10, after V lost 7 bases and J lost 4 bases. Germline lookup yields CDR1 LNHDA and CDR2 SQIVND (reference sequence). This CDR3 is 15 amino acids long. The DNA for the CDR3 is TGTGCCAGTATGTCGGCGGGAGCGGGGGCAGATACGCAGTATTTT. Its protein product is CASMSAGAGADTQYF.

V usage is TRBV27 and J usage is TRBJ2-7, with 10 nucleotides matching TRBD1. Per the germline V gene, CDR1 is MNHEY and CDR2 is SMNVEV (reference sequence). This CDR3 is built from 16 residues. V was pared by 6 bases and J by 4 bases, with 12 bases of the junction left unmatched. CDR3 loop: CASSINRDRGIYEQYF. The CDR3, as DNA: TGTGCCAGCAGCATTAACCGGGACAGGGGTATTTACGAGCAGTACTTC.

As concerns this clone: This CDR3 is missing its conserved last phenylalanine or tryptophan, likely due to a read error. No DNA is shown, since the ends of the CDR3 on it are uncertain; the CDR3 is the one TCRdb lists. J is TRBJ2-3 and V is TRBV7-2; the table's D call, TRBD2, has no DNA check behind it. Counting both end residues, the CDR3 totals 13 amino acids. Germline V gene data show CDR1 as SGHTA and CDR2 as FQGNSA. CDR3: CASSPRLSGILEL.

The V and J genes are TRBV27 and TRBJ2-7; 12 bases are shared with TRBD2. Germline V lookup: CDR1 MNHEY, CDR2 SMNVEV (reference sequence). V gave up 5 bases and J gave up 2 bases; unmatched junction bases: 4. This CDR3 is built from 15 residues. DNA of the CDR3: TGTGCCAGCAGTGATCTAGCGGGAGGGACCTACGAGCAGTACTTC. Its protein product is CASSDLAGGTYEQYF.

This clone was counted at least ten times. V usage is TRBV18 and J usage is TRBJ2-7, with 13 nucleotides matching TRBD2. Germline values: CDR1 KGHSH, CDR2 LQKENI. This CDR3 contains 14 residues. V lost 6 bases to trimming and J lost 6 bases; unmatched junction nucleotides: 5. CDR3 amino acids: CASSSGTSGTEQYF. As DNA, the CDR3 is TGTGCCAGCTCGTCCGGGACTAGCGGGACCGAGCAGTACTTC.

This clone was seen repeatedly, ten times or more. For the CDR3, the DNA is TGTGCCAGCAGTACGGAGACAGGAGAGAGCAATCAGCCCCAGCATTTT. It translates to CASSTETGESNQPQHF. V gene TRBV2 combines with J gene TRBJ1-5, with a weak D call TRBD1 (6 bases). The germline gives CDR1 SNHLY, CDR2 FYNNEI. Trimming took off 5 bases at V and 1 base at J, with 15 bases between the two ends. The CDR3 has 16 amino acids. The variable domain in full, completed from reference TRBV2 and TRBJ1-5, reads EPEVTQTPSHQVTQMGQEVILRCVPISNHLYFYWYRQILGQKVEFLVSFYNNEISEKSEIFDDQFSVERPDGSNFTLKIRSTKLEDSAMYFCASSTETGESNQPQHFGDGTRLSIL.

The J gene is TRBJ1-1, the V gene TRBV5-1; possible D gene TRBD1, 5 bases. The CDR3 totals 15 residues. Trimming left V 4 bases short and J 0 bases short, with 13 bases between. Germline assignment: CDR1 SGHRS and CDR2 YFSETQ. In nucleotides, the CDR3 is TGCGCCAGCAGCGCCTGGGAGACAGTGAACACTGAAGCTTTCTTT. Translating it yields CASSAWETVNTEAFF.

About this clone: This sample also contains other DNA sequences that code for the same CDR3. This chain uses TRBV5-1 with TRBJ2-1; 10 bases are a match to TRBD2. Losses at the gene ends were 4 bases for V and 4 bases for J; bases not matched to a gene: 5. Germline V CDR1 and CDR2: SGHRS, YFSETQ. CDR3 length equals 15 residues. The CDR3 nucleotides read TGCGCCAGCAGCACCGGACTAGCGGCGTACAATGAGCAGTTCTTC. This codes for CASSTGLAAYNEQFF.

This clone was recorded once. The chain links TRBV15 to TRBJ2-6; D unresolved. The CDR3 contains 11 residues. Germline lookup yields CDR1 LNHNV and CDR2 YYDKDF (reference sequence). V lost 3 bases to trimming and J lost 9 bases, with 3 bases between them. The CDR3 DNA reads as TGTGCCACCAGCAGTCACAACGTCCTGACTTTC. Protein sequence: CATSSHNVLTF.

This CDR3 is CATSRGDRYTGELFF. The DNA of the CDR3 is TGTGCCACTTCGAGGGGGGACCGGTACACCGGGGAGCTGTTTTTT. This chain connects TRBV28 to TRBJ2-2; either TRBD1 or TRBD2 may supply D (6 bases each). The V end lost 10 bases, the J end lost 3 bases, and 18 bases lay between the germline ends. Germline V gene data show CDR1 as MDHEN and CDR2 as SYDVKM. The CDR3 runs 15 residues.

This sequence joins TRBV6-5 and TRBJ1-1; no definite D call. The CDR3 runs 16 residues. Germline V lookup: CDR1 MNHEY, CDR2 SVGAGI. The V and J ends lost 0 bases and 5 bases respectively, with 16 bases between them. The CDR3 nucleotides are TGTGCCAGCAGTTACTCGAGCTCGTGGAGGTGGACTGAAGCTTTCTTT. Amino acids: CASSYSSSWRWTEAFF.

This chain connects TRBV28 to TRBJ2-1; D may be TRBD2 (6 bases). In germline, CDR1 is MDHEN, CDR2 SYDVKM. The germline V and J ends were trimmed by 4 bases and 3 bases, with 13 bases remaining between them. The CDR3 runs to 15 residues. CDR3 protein: CASSSPGDSYNEQFF. DNA for the CDR3: TGTGCCAGCAGTTCCCCGGGAGACAGCTACAATGAGCAGTTCTTC.

The chain is built from TRBV19 and TRBJ2-7, with a weak D call TRBD2 (5 bases). The CDR3 consists of 13 residues. V was trimmed by 5 bases and J by 3 bases, leaving 11 bases between them. The V gene's germline CDR1 is LNHDA and CDR2 SQIVND (reference sequence). CDR3 nucleotide sequence: TGTGCCAGTAGTTCTGGACTGAGCTACGAGCAGTACTTC. Translating gives CASSSGLSYEQYF.

This rearrangement joins TRBV4-1 to TRBJ1-4; perhaps TRBD1 as D (6 bases). The germline gives CDR1 MGHRA, CDR2 YSYEKL. The ends were cut back, 1 base at V and 4 bases at J, with 22 bases in the middle. The CDR3 is 19 residues long. The CDR3 nucleotides read TGCGCCAGCAGCCAAGGCCGGGGAGGGGGGCAACAAAGTAATGAAAAACTGTTTTTT. Translating gives CASSQGRGGGQQSNEKLFF.

The chain recombines TRBV5-6 with TRBJ2-7; 8 nucleotides match TRBD1. The CDR3 is 16 amino acids. Trimming at V came to 1 base and at J to 1 base, leaving 7 bases not matched to a gene. The germline V gene encodes CDR1 SGHDT and CDR2 YYEEEE. CDR3: CASSLRRTGNSYEQYF. The DNA for the CDR3 is TGTGCCAGCAGCTTGAGGCGGACAGGGAATTCCTACGAGCAGTACTTC.

Regarding this clone: The same CDR3 arises from other DNA sequences in this sample as well. The chain employs TRBV5-1 and TRBJ1-1; D is uncertain. The CDR3 extends over 14 amino acids. The V end was cut by 0 bases, the J end by 2 bases, with 8 bases between. Germline-derived CDR1 and CDR2 are SGHRS and YFSETQ. The CDR3 sequence: CASSLAVYNTEAFF. The CDR3 DNA follows: TGCGCCAGCAGCTTGGCGGTTTACAACACTGAAGCTTTCTTT.

The rearrangement links TRBV7-2 to TRBJ2-3; 8 nucleotides align to TRBD1. Germline V lookup: CDR1 SGHTA, CDR2 FQGNSA. V gave up 4 bases and J gave up 0 bases; unmatched junction bases: 3. The CDR3 spans 15 residues. In nucleotides, the CDR3 is TGTGCCAGCAGCTCCCAGGGGGCTAGCACAGATACGCAGTATTTT. Encoded protein: CASSSQGASTDTQYF.

This sequence joins TRBV19 and TRBJ1-2; a weak D match, TRBD1 (5 bases). The CDR3 has 14 amino acids. Germline V gene data show CDR1 as LNHDA and CDR2 as SQIVND (reference sequence). Trimming stripped 5 bases from V and 4 bases from J, with 14 bases between. The CDR3 spells CASSEGRPLYGYTF. In DNA, the CDR3 is TGTGCCAGTAGTGAGGGGCGGCCGCTCTATGGCTACACCTTC.

Concerning this clone: This sample includes further DNA sequences coding for the same CDR3. The V call is TRBV7-2, the J call TRBJ2-1, with no clear D. The V gene's germline CDR1 is SGHTA and CDR2 FQGNSA. V was shortened by 5 bases and J by 5 bases, with 10 bases between the two germline ends. The CDR3 has 13 residues. DNA of the CDR3: TGTGCCAGCAGCCTAGGACGGCACAATGAGCAGTTCTTC. Protein sequence: CASSLGRHNEQFF. The whole variable domain, filled in from reference TRBV7-2 and TRBJ2-1, reads GAGVSQSPSNKVTEKGKDVELRCDPISGHTALYWYRQSLGQGLEFLIYFQGNSAPDKSGLPSDRFSAERTGGSVSTLTIQRTQQEDSAVYLCASSLGRHNEQFFGPGTRLTVL.

The chain is built from TRBV7-8 and TRBJ1-5; D call uncertain. The CDR3 extends over 14 amino acids. Germline CDR1 SGHVS, CDR2 FQNEAQ. The V and J ends lost 3 bases and 7 bases respectively, with 13 bases between them. CDR3 nucleotide sequence: TGTGCCAGCAGCTTGTTTAGAGCCGACCAGCCCCAGCATTTT. This codes for CASSLFRADQPQHF.

Remarks on this clone: The sample contains more than one DNA sequence encoding this CDR3. The chain has TRBV18 and TRBJ1-2, with TRBD1 matching over 8 bases. The CDR3 runs 13 residues. V was pared by 3 bases and J by 7 bases, with 4 bases of the junction left unmatched. From germline, CDR1 is KGHSH and CDR2 LQKENI. CDR3 in DNA: TGTGCCAGCTCACCCGGACAGGGTGGTGGCTACACCTTC. This gives the protein CASSPGQGGGYTF.

This chain connects TRBV27 to TRBJ1-1; D is uncertain. CDR3 length: 16 residues. Looked up from germline, CDR1 is MNHEY and CDR2 is SMNVEV (reference sequence). V lost 6 bases to trimming and J lost 2 bases, with 19 bases between them. CDR3 sequence: CASRLKAWGGNTEAFF. The CDR3 coding sequence is TGTGCCAGCAGGCTTAAGGCCTGGGGAGGCAACACTGAAGCTTTCTTT.

This clone has at least ten counts. The sample has other DNA sequences that encode this CDR3 too. V is TRBV29-1 and J is TRBJ1-1; D is unresolved. The V and J ends lost 5 bases and 2 bases respectively, with 12 bases between them. The CDR3 is 13 amino acids. CDR1 SQVTM and CDR2 ANQGSEA come from the germline V gene. The CDR3 region has the DNA TGCAGCGTTCTCGGTACGGCAAACACTGAAGCTTTCTTT. Its translation is CSVLGTANTEAFF.

This chain links TRBV30 with TRBJ2-2; either TRBD1 or TRBD2 may supply D (5 bases each). Germline V gives CDR1 GTSNPN, CDR2 SVGIG (reference sequence). The V and J ends lost 2 bases and 7 bases respectively, with 14 bases between them. CDR3 length: 14 amino acids. The CDR3 DNA reads TGTGCCTGGAGTAAGCCCGGGGCAGGCGGGGAGCTGTTTTTT. Amino acids: CAWSKPGAGGELFF.